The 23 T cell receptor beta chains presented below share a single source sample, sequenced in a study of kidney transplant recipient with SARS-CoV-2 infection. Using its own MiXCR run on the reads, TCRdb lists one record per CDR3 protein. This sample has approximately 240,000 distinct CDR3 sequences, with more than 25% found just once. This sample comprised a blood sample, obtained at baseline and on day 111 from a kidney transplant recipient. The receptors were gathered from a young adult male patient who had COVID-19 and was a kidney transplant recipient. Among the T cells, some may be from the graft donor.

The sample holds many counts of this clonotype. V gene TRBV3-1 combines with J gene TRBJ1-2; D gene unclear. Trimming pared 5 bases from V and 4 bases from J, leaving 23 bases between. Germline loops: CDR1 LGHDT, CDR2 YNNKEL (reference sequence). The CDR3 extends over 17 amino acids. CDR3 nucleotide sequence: TGTGCCAGCAGCGAAAGGGCCACCCTTCGAAAGACCTATGGCTACACCTTC. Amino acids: CASSERATLRKTYGYTF.

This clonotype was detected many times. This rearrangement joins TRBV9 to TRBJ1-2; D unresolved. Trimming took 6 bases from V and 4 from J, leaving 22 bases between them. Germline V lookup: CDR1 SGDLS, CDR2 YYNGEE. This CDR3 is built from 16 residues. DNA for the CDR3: TGTGCCAGCACGGTGACGTACTCAAGAAAGACCTATGGCTACACCTTC. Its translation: CASTVTYSRKTYGYTF.

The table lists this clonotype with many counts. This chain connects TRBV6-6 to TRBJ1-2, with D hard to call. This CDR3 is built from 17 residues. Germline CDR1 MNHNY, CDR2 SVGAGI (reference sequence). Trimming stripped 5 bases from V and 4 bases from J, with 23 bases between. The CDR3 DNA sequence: TGTGCCAGCAGTGCGTGTCAAGGTGGGAGAAAGACCTATGGCTACACCTTC. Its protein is CASSACQGGRKTYGYTF.

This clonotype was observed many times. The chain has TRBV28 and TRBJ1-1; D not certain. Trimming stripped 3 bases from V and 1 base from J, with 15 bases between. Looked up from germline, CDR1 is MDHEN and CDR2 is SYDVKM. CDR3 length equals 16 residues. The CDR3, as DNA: TGTGCCAGCAGTTTCCCAGCGAGAGGAGGGAACACTGAAGCTTTCTTT. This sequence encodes CASSFPARGGNTEAFF.

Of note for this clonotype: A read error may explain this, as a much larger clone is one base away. CDR3 sequence (DNA): TGTGCCATCAGTGGCCTCAGGGGTCCCTACGAGCAGTACTTC. Protein sequence: CAISGLRGPYEQYF. The rearrangement uses TRBV10-3 and TRBJ2-4; the D gene is possibly TRBD1 (6 bases). The closer fit of TRBJ2-7 to the DNA end suggests the J call may be wrong. Germline V CDR1 and CDR2: ENHRY, SYGVKD. The CDR3 extends over 14 amino acids.

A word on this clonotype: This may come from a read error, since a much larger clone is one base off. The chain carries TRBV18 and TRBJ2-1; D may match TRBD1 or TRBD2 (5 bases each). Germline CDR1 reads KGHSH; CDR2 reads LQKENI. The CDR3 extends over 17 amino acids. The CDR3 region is CAGSLSGPALIYNEQFF. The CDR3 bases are TGTGCCGGCTCTCTTTCGGGACCGGCGCTAATCTACAATGAGCAGTTCTTC.

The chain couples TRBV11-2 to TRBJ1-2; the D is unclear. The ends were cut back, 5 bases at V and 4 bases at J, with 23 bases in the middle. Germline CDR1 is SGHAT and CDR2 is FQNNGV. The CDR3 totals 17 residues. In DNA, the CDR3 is TGTGCCAGCAGCGGGTCTAGAACAAGCAGAAAGACCTATGGCTACACCTTC. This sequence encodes CASSGSRTSRKTYGYTF. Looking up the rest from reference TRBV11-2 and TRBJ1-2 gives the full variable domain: EAGVAQSPRYKIIEKRQSVAFWCNPISGHATLYWYQQILGQGPKLLIQFQNNGVVDDSQLPKDRFSAERLKGVDSTLKIQPAKLEDSAVYLCASSGSRTSRKTYGYTFGSGTRLTVV.

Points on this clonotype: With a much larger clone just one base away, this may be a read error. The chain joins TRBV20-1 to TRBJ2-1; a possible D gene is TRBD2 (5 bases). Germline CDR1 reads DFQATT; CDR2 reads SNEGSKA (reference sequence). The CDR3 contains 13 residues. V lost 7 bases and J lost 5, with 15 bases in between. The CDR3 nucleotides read TGCAGTGTGGCGCGTTCGGGGAACAATGAGCAGTTCTTC. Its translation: CSVARSGNNEQFF.

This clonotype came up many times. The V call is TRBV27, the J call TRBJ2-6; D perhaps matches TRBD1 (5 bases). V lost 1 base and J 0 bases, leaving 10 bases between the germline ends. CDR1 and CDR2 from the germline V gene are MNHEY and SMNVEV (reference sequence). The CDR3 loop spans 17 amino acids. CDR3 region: CASSLYRGASGANVLTF. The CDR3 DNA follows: TGTGCCAGCAGTTTATATAGGGGCGCCTCTGGGGCCAACGTCCTGACTTTC. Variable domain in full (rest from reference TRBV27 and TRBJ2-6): EAQVTQNPRYLITVTGKKLTVTCSQNMNHEYMSWYRQDPGLGLRQIYYSMNVEVTDKGDVPEGYKVSRKEKRNFPLILESPSPNQTSLYFCASSLYRGASGANVLTFGAGSRLTVL.

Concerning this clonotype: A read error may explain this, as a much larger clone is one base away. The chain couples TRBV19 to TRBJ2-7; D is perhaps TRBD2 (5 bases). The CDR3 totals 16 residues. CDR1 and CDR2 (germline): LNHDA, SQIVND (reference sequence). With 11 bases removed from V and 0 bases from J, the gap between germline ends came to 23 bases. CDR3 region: CAGDHPSGWGSYEQYV. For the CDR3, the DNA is TGTGCCGGCGACCATCCCAGCGGATGGGGCTCCTACGAGCAGTACGTC.

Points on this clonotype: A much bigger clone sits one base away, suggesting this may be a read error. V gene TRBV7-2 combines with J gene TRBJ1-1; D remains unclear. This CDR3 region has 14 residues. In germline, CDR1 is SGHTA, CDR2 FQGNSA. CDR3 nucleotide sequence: TGTGCCGGCAGCTTATCACACCTAGGGACTGAAGCTTTCTTT. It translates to CAGSLSHLGTEAFF. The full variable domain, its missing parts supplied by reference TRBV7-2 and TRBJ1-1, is GAGVSQSPSNKVTEKGKDVELRCDPISGHTALYWYRQSLGQGLEFLIYFQGNSAPDKSGLPSDRFSAERTGGSVSTLTIQRTQQEDSAVYLCAGSLSHLGTEAFFGQGTRLTVV.

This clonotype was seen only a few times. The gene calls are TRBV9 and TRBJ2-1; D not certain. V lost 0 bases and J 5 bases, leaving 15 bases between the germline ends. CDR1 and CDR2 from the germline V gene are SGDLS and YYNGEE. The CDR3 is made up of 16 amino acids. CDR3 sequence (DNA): TGTGCCAGCAGCGTAGGCTCGAGGAGTCCCGACAATGAGCAGTTCTTC. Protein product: CASSVGSRSPDNEQFF.

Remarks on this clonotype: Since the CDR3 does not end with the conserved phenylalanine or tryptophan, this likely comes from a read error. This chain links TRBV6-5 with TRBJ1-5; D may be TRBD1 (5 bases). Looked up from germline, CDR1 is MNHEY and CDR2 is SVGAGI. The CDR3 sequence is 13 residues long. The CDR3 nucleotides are TGTGCCGGCAGTCGGGACGGCAATCAGCCCCAGCATCTT. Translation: CAGSRDGNQPQHL.

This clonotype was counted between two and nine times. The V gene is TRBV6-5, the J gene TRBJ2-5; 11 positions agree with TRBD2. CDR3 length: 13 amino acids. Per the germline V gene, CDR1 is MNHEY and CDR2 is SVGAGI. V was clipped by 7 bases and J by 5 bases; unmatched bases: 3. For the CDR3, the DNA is TGTGCCAGCACACTAGCGGGAGTGGAGACCCAGTACTTC. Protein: CASTLAGVETQYF.

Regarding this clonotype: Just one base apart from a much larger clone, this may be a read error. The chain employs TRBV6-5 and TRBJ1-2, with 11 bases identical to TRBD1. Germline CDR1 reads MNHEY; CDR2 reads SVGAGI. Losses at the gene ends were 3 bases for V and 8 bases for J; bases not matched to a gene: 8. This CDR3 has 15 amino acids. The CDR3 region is CASSYSDRGRRGYTF. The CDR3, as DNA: TGTGCCAGCAGTTATTCGGACAGGGGGCGGAGGGGCTACACCTTC.

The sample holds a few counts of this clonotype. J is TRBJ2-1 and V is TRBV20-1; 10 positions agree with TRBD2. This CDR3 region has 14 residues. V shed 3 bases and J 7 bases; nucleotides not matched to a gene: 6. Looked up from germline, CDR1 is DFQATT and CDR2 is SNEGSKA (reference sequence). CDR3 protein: CSASPSGRVNEQFF. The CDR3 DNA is TGCAGTGCTAGTCCTAGCGGGAGAGTAAATGAGCAGTTCTTC.

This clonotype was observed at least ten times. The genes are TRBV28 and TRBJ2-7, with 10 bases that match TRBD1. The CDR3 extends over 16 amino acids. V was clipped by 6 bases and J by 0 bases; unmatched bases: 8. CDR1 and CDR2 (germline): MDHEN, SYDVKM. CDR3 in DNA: TGTGCCAGCAGATCCCGGACAGGGGGAAGCTCCTACGAGCAGTACTTC. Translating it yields CASRSRTGGSSYEQYF.

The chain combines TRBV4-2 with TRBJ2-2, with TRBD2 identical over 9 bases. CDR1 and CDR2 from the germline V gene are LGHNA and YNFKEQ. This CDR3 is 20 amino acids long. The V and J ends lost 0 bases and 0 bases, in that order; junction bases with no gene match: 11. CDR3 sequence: CASSQDPAGGITSNTGELFF. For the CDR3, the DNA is TGTGCCAGCAGCCAAGATCCAGCGGGAGGCATAACCTCGAACACCGGGGAGCTGTTTTTT.

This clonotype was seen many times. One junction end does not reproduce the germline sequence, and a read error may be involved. CDR3 sequence reads: CASSNERTLHKVGQRPAF. CDR3 bases: TGTGCCAGCAGCAACGAGCGCACCCTTCACAAAGTCGGGCAACGTCCTGCTTTC. This chain joins TRBV3-1 and TRBJ2-6; D ambiguous. Germline CDR1 reads LGHDT; CDR2 reads YNNKEL (reference sequence). This CDR3 contains 18 residues.

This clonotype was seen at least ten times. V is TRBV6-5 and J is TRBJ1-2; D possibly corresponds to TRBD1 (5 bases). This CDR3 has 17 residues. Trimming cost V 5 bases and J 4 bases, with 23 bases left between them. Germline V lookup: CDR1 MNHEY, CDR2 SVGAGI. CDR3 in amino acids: CASSPRVECRKTYGYTF. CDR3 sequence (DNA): TGTGCCAGCAGTCCCAGGGTGGAATGTAGAAAGACCTATGGCTACACCTTC.

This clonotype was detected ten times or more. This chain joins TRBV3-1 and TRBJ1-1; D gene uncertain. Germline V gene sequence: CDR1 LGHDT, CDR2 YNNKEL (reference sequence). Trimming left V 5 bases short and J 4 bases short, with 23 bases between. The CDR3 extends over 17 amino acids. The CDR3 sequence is CASSIIYPISIRTEAFF. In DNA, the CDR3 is TGTGCCAGCAGCATCATTTATCCCATTTCAATTCGCACTGAAGCTTTCTTT.

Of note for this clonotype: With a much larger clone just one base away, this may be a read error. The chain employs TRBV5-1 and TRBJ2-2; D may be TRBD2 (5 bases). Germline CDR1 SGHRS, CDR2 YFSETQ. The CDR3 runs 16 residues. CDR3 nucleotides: TGCGCCAGCAGCTTGGACCCAGCCCCTTACACCGGGGAGCTGCTTTTT. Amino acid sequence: CASSLDPAPYTGELLF.

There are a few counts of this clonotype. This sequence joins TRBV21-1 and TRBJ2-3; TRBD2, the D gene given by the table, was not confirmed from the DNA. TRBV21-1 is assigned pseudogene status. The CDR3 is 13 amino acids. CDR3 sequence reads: CASRGTNVDTQYF. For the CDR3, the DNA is TGTGCCAGCAGAGGGACTAATGTAGATACGCAGTATTTT.